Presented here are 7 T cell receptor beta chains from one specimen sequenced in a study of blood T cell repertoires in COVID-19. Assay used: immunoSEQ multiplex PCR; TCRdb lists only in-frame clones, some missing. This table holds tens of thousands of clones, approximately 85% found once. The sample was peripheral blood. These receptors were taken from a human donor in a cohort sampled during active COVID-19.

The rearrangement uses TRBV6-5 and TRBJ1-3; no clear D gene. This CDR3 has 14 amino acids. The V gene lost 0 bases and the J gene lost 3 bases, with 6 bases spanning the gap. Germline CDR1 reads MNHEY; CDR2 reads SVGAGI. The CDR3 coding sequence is TGTGCCAGCAGTTACTCGAGCGGTGGAAACACCATATATTTT. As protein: CASSYSSGGNTIYF.

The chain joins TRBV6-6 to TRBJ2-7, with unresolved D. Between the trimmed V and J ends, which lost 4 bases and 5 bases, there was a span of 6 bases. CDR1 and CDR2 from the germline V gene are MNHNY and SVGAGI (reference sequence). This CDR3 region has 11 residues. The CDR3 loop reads CASSSLHEQYF. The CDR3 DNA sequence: TGTGCCAGCAGTTCCCTCCACGAGCAGTACTTC.

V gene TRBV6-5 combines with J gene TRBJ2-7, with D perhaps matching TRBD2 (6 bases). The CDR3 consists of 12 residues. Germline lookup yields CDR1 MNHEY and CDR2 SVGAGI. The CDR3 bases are TGTACCTACCTGGGGGGTCGGGAGGAGCAGTACTTC. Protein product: CTYLGGREEQYF.

The CDR3, as DNA: TGTGCCAGCAGCTTAGACGGGGGTTCCTCCTACGAGCAGTACTTC. It yields the protein CASSLDGGSSYEQYF. The chain has TRBV7-8 and TRBJ2-7; D possibly corresponds to TRBD2 (6 bases). CDR1 and CDR2 from the germline V gene are SGHVS and FQNEAQ. The V end was cut by 1 base, the J end by 0 bases, with 10 bases between. This CDR3 comprises 15 residues.

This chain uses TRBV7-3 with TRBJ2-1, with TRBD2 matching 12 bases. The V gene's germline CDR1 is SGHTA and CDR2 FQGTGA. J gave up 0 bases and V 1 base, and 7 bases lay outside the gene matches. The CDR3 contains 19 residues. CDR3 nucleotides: TGTGCCAGCAGCTTAATAGGGACTAGCGGGCCCAGCTCCTACAATGAGCAGTTCTTC. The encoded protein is CASSLIGTSGPSSYNEQFF.

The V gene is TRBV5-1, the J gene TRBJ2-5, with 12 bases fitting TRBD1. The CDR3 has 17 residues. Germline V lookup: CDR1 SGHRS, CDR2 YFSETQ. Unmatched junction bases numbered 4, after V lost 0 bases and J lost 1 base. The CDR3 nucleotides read TGCGCCAGCAGCTTGGCCGGGACAGGGGGCGTCCAAGAGACCCAGTACTTC. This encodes CASSLAGTGGVQETQYF.

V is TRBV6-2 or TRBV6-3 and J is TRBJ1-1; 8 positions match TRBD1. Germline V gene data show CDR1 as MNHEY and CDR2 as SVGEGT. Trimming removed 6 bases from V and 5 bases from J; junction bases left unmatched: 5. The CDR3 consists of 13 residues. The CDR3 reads CASSEQGVTEAFF. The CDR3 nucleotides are TGTGCCAGCAGCGAACAGGGGGTGACTGAAGCTTTCTTT.